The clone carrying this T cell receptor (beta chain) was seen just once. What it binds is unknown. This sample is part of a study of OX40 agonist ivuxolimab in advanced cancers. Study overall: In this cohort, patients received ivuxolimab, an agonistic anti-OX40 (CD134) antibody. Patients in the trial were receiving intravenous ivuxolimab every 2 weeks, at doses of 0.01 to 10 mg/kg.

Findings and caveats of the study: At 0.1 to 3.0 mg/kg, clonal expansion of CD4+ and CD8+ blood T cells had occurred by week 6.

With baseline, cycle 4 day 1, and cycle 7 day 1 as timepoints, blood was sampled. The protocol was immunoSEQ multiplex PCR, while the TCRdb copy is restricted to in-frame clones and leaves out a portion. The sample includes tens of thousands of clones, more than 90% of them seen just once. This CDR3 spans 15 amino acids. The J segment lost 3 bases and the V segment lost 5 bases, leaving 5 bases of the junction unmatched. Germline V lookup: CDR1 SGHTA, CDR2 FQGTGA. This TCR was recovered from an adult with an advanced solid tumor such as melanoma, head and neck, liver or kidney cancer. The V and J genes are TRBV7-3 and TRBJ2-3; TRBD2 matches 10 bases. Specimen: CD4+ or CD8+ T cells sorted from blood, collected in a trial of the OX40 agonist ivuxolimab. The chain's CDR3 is CASSALAGATDTQYF. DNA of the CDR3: TGTGCCAGCAGCGCGCTAGCGGGAGCGACAGATACGCAGTATTTT.